Sequencing of this TCR beta chain was carried out in a study of read filtering for tumor transcriptome and immune sequencing. At the level of the study: Per sample, TCR-region reads ranged about 3.5 to 11 million by IR-seq, about 75 to 1,300 by RNA-seq.

From approximately 430 ng of RNA, a library with molecular barcoded alpha/delta and beta/gamma adaptors was made. TCRdb ran MiXCR on the reads and lists one entry per CDR3 protein. The repertoire includes 75,000 to 95,000 distinct CDR3 sequences, roughly 21% of them detected once, and 10% to 12% sits in the top ten. The sample was a population of CD138-negative cells sorted from bone marrow. This TCR derives from a donor at least 40 years old with multiple myeloma.

The CDR3 is CASSLADFQPQHF. CDR3 nucleotides: TGTGCCAGCAGCTTAGCAGATTTTCAGCCCCAGCATTTT. The genes are TRBV11-3 and TRBJ1-5; D remains unclear. Trimming took 1 base from V and 6 from J, leaving 7 bases between them. This CDR3 is 13 amino acids long. From germline, CDR1 is SGHNT and CDR2 YENEEA.